Included here is one T cell receptor (beta chain) sequence, with context. The data were obtained in a study of control samples from healthy donors and cancer patients. Trimming shortened V by 5 bases and J by 7 bases, and 20 bases separated the two germline ends. The V gene's germline CDR1 is SGHTA and CDR2 FQGTGA. This CDR3 spans 15 amino acids. Method: immunoSEQ multiplex PCR; TCRdb's copy keeps in-frame clones and lacks some. This repertoire shows some 120,000 clones, more than 75% found once; its top ten account for 1.5% to 2%. Material for sequencing was blood. The TCR comes from a man younger than 35 in good health. The V gene is TRBV7-3, the J gene TRBJ1-2; D gene unclear. The CDR3 reads CASSPQGAVKVGYTF. Written as DNA, the CDR3 is TGTGCCAGCAGCCCCCAAGGTGCCGTAAAGGTTGGCTACACCTTC.